Listed below are T cell receptor beta chains from one sample, sequenced in a study of T-cell memory formation after mild COVID-19. TCRdb re-derived calls from the 5' RACE reads in MiXCR, one entry per CDR3 protein. The sample records nearly 110,000 distinct CDR3 sequences, 13% to 15% being singletons. The material sequenced was PBMCs or a T cell subset sorted from them (not recorded which). The receptor set was obtained from a man between 18 and 35 years old who had mild COVID-19 (a few samples of this study predate the infection). Cell type and time point are not known. The CDR3 runs from the conserved cysteine through the conserved F or W. Each record gives: CDR3 DNA, CDR3 protein, J gene, clone size, D gene, V gene. A D gene is named only where the DNA matches it firmly. Clone size is stated in some rows and not others, as once, few, many or a class when expanded.

CDR3nt: TGTGCCAGCAGCCCCACAGGGTTCTATAATTCACCCCTCCACTTT
CDR3aa: CASSPTGFYNSPLHF
j_gene: TRBJ1-6
abundance: many
d_gene: .
v_gene: TRBV3-1

CDR3nt: TGTGCCAGCAGCCAAGGATCGTGGGGATCAAATGAAAAACTGTTTTTT
CDR3aa: CASSQGSWGSNEKLFF
j_gene: TRBJ1-4
abundance: .
d_gene: .
v_gene: TRBV4-2

CDR3nt: TGTGCCAGCAGCCTACGGACAGCCTGGTACAATGAGCAGTTCTTC
CDR3aa: CASSLRTAWYNEQFF
j_gene: TRBJ2-1
abundance: many
d_gene: .
v_gene: TRBV12-3/TRBV12-4

CDR3nt: TGTGCCAGCAGCTTAGGGACAGGGTTCACTGAAGCTTTCTTT
CDR3aa: CASSLGTGFTEAFF
j_gene: TRBJ1-1
abundance: few
d_gene: TRBD1
v_gene: TRBV7-2

CDR3nt: TGCAGCGTTGGGACGGGGGACGAAAAACTGTTTTTT
CDR3aa: CSVGTGDEKLFF
j_gene: TRBJ1-4
abundance: .
d_gene: .
v_gene: TRBV29-1

CDR3nt: TGTGCCAGCAGCCCTAGACTAGCGGGGGGGCCATCCGAGTTCTTC
CDR3aa: CASSPRLAGGPSEFF
j_gene: TRBJ2-1
abundance: .
d_gene: TRBD2
v_gene: TRBV7-6

CDR3nt: TGCAGTGCTAGACGTCCGGGGGGTTATTATGGCTACACCTTC
CDR3aa: CSARRPGGYYGYTF
j_gene: TRBJ1-2
abundance: few
d_gene: .
v_gene: TRBV20-1

CDR3nt: TGTGCCAGCAGCTCTGAGGCCAACGTCCTGACTTTC
CDR3aa: CASSSEANVLTF
j_gene: TRBJ2-6
abundance: .
d_gene: .
v_gene: TRBV7-6

CDR3nt: TGCAGCGTTGACTCTAGCGGGGGGTCCTACGAGCAGTACTTC
CDR3aa: CSVDSSGGSYEQYF
j_gene: TRBJ2-7
abundance: .
d_gene: TRBD2
v_gene: TRBV29-1

CDR3nt: TGCGCCAGCAGCCAGTCTGCGGGGGGGTCCTACAATGAGCAGTTCTTC
CDR3aa: CASSQSAGGSYNEQFF
j_gene: TRBJ2-1
abundance: few
d_gene: TRBD2
v_gene: TRBV4-3

CDR3nt: TGTGCCAGCAGCTTGTCCGCGGGGCCGAATTCCTACGAGCAGTACTTC
CDR3aa: CASSLSAGPNSYEQYF
j_gene: TRBJ2-7
abundance: few
d_gene: .
v_gene: TRBV5-5

CDR3nt: TGTGCCAGCAGCTTAGGCCCAGGGGAAGATAACTATGGCTACACCTTC
CDR3aa: CASSLGPGEDNYGYTF
j_gene: TRBJ1-2
abundance: .
d_gene: .
v_gene: TRBV7-9

CDR3nt: TGTGCCACCAGCGACTTCTCGACCCAAGAGACCCAGTACTTC
CDR3aa: CATSDFSTQETQYF
j_gene: TRBJ2-5
abundance: .
d_gene: .
v_gene: TRBV15

CDR3nt: TGTGCCAGCAGCTTCCCGGGCACTGAAGCTTTCTTT
CDR3aa: CASSFPGTEAFF
j_gene: TRBJ1-1
abundance: many
d_gene: .
v_gene: TRBV7-9

CDR3nt: TGTGCCAGCAGCTTAGCTGGGACAGAAGTCAACCTACCCTACAATGAGCAGTTCTTC
CDR3aa: CASSLAGTEVNLPYNEQFF
j_gene: TRBJ2-1
abundance: few
d_gene: TRBD1
v_gene: TRBV7-8

CDR3nt: TGCGCCAGCAGCCAGAGTTGGGGTGAAGGTTCCGAGCAGTACTTC
CDR3aa: CASSQSWGEGSEQYF
j_gene: TRBJ2-7
abundance: many
d_gene: .
v_gene: TRBV4-3

CDR3nt: TGCGCCAGCAGCCAGGTGGCAGGCCGTCCCCGGGACGAGCAGTACTTC
CDR3aa: CASSQVAGRPRDEQYF
j_gene: TRBJ2-7
abundance: .
d_gene: .
v_gene: TRBV4-1

CDR3nt: TGCGCCAGCAGCCAAGTTACCGGCGAGCAGTACTTC
CDR3aa: CASSQVTGEQYF
j_gene: TRBJ2-7
abundance: .
d_gene: .
v_gene: TRBV4-1

CDR3nt: TGTGCCAGCACCGGGAGCCCTGGAAACACCATATATTTT
CDR3aa: CASTGSPGNTIYF
j_gene: TRBJ1-3
abundance: few
d_gene: .
v_gene: TRBV2

CDR3nt: TGCGCCAGCAGCCAAGTAGCAGCCACTAGTAGAGAGACCCAGTACTTC
CDR3aa: CASSQVAATSRETQYF
j_gene: TRBJ2-5
abundance: few
d_gene: .
v_gene: TRBV4-1

CDR3nt: TGTGCCAGCAGTGAAGAATGGACAGGGCGCACCGGGGAGCTGTTTTTT
CDR3aa: CASSEEWTGRTGELFF
j_gene: TRBJ2-2
abundance: .
d_gene: TRBD1
v_gene: TRBV2

CDR3nt: TGCGCCAGCAGCCAAGAACTTCAGGGGGGTAAAGGCTACACCTTC
CDR3aa: CASSQELQGGKGYTF
j_gene: TRBJ1-2
abundance: few
d_gene: TRBD1
v_gene: TRBV4-3